This paragraph reports one T cell receptor beta chain. Its cognate antigen has yet to be identified. No much larger clone exists at a distance of one base, and base qualities are not known. This entry is derived from a study of T cell responses to AZD1222 COVID-19 vaccine (dated by TCRdb to about 2021). In terms of the full investigation: TCR sequencing was performed for fewer than 250 trial participants, of whom around 200 were given two doses of AZD1222 and approximately 25 were given two doses of MenACWY control vaccine. Enrollment into the trials was organized by age into subgroups of 18-55, 56-69 and 70-plus years, and those subgroups contained approximately 160, 26 and 62 TCR-sequenced participants, respectively.

What the study reported, not specific to this receptor: Because no samples from the day 14 peak response were available, repertoires could be characterized only after the peak T cell response. After two AZD1222 doses, spike-specific TCR breadth and depth were significantly higher than at day 0 and than in MenACWY recipients. The vaccine-associated CD4 TCRs covered the entire spike protein, and the dominant responses fell in regions 160-218 and 743-854. Conclusions about previously exposed vaccinees are limited because only five or six AZD1222 recipients were SARS-CoV-2 seropositive at baseline. Participants were mostly white British and included more females than males, and it was suggested by the authors that clonal diversity may have been underestimated. Reportedly, close to half of the unique spike-specific TCRs recognized epitopes lying outside the regions that are mutated in the B.1.351 and B.1.1.7 variants. The 56-69-year group was small, and its depth increase did not reach significance, likely because of low power.

The germline V gene (reference sequence) yields MNHEY for CDR1 and SMNVEV for CDR2. Counted from cysteine to phenylalanine, this CDR3 has 19 amino acids. This entry keeps only the CDR3 DNA: 57 bases, framed from base 1. Compared with germline, V lacks 3 bases and J lacks 2 bases; bases without a gene match: 10. The time point label for this specimen denotes: about 28 days (+/-7) after the second vaccine dose. AZD1222 recipients whose second dose came at about 4 weeks and those whose second dose came at about 12 weeks were combined into one group, since spike-specific TCR depth and breadth did not differ between the two schedules. Vaccinee samples came from UK trials COV001 and COV002, including a single-blind randomized controlled phase 2/3 trial of AZD1222 (ChAdOx1 nCoV-19) in healthy adults. For TCRbeta chain sequencing, PBMC samples from trial participants were taken at day 0 and at day 28 after the second dose.

The CDR3 regions of human TCRbeta chains were analyzed by immunosequencing. Processing in the source paper ran as follows. Repertoire TCRs were checked for matches against a reference library of SARS-CoV-2-specific TCRs that had been generated using the MIRA antigen-specificity platform. Breadth meant the fraction of unique TCRs that were SARS-CoV-2-associated, whereas depth meant the fraction of total T cells that were SARS-CoV-2-associated. Using the MIRA data, each spike-specific TCR was assigned both to the spike region to which the TCR was reactive and to a CD4 or CD8 class. Log10-transformed breadth and depth values were compared by one-way ANOVA with Sidak's multiple comparisons tests. TCRdb holds this immuneACCESS table with in-frame rearrangements only. Some clones are missing; in checked studies, unresolved V genes explain under half, and the rest has no known cause. That table is the source of V, J and clone size, and D and trimming were worked out from the DNA. Recorded for this sample are 120,000 or so clones; over 90% of them occurred a single time. 2.5% to 3% of the sample rests with the top ten.

The clonotype comes from an adult who received the AZD1222 COVID-19 vaccine. In this chain, TRBV27 is recombined with TRBJ2-3, with 14 middle bases fitting TRBD2. The input for sequencing was peripheral blood, taken 28 days after the second AZD1222 dose. The DNA is TGTGCCAGCAGTTTGGGGGGACTAGCGGGGGAACCAGCCACAGATACGCAGTATTTT. Its product reads: CASSLGGLAGEPATDTQYF.